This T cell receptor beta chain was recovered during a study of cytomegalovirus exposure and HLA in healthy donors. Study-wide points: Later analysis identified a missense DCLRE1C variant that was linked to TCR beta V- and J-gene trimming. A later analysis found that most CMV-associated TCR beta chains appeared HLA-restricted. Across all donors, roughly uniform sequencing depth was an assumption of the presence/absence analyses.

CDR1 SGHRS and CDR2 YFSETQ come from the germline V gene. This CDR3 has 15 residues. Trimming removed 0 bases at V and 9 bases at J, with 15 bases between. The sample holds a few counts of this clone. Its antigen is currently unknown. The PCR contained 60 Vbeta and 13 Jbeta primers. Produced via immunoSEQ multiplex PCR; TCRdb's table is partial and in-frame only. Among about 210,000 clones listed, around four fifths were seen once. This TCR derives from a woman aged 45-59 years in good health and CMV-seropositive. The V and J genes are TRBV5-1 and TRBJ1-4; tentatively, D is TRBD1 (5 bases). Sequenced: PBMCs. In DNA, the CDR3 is TGCGCCAGCAGCTTGGTTGCAGGGTCTTCCCAAAAACTGTTTTTT. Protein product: CASSLVAGSSQKLFF.